This T cell receptor beta chain was obtained from a study of T cell changes during pregnancy in multiple sclerosis. Using immunoSEQ multiplex PCR, the repertoire was profiled, and TCRdb retains in-frame clones only, with some absent. Here the sample spans tens of thousands of clones, approximately 90% being singletons. From germline, CDR1 is ENHRY and CDR2 SYGVKD. Trimming cost V 4 bases and J 2 bases, with 9 bases left between them. The CDR3 covers 14 residues. V gene TRBV10-3 combines with J gene TRBJ2-1; maybe TRBD1 (6 bases). The receptor comes from a female donor in good health, enrolled as a control in a pregnancy study. The source was CD4+ T cells from peripheral blood mononuclear cells, collected in the second trimester of pregnancy. CDR3 bases: TGTGCCATCAGTGTGGACAGAACCTACAATGAGCAGTTCTTC. Translating gives CAISVDRTYNEQFF.